The clone carrying this TCR beta chain was seen at least ten times. No antigen is known for it. The data stem from a study of identical twins. Whole-study findings and limits: While abundant cord blood beta clonotypes carried fewer insertions, memory repertoires showed no such pattern.

The germline gives CDR1 SGHAT, CDR2 FQNNGV. The CDR3 runs to 13 residues. Trimming pared 0 bases from V and 8 bases from J, leaving 10 bases between. Template switching introduced a universal primer site, and the cDNA bore unique molecular identifiers. Each CDR3 protein gets one entry after TCRdb re-called the 5' RACE reads with MiXCR. The repertoire holds approximately 240,000 distinct CDR3 sequences, with more than 13% as singletons. The J gene is TRBJ1-2, the V gene TRBV11-2; tentatively, D is TRBD1 (6 bases). The receptor's source is a woman between 18 and 29 years old in good health. Sequencing was performed on memory (CD45RO+) T cells sorted from blood. As DNA, the CDR3 is TGTGCCAGCAGCTTAGAAGGACAGAACGGCTACACCTTC. It encodes CASSLEGQNGYTF.